This T cell receptor beta chain was sequenced during a study of regulatory T cells in long-lasting Graves disease. The table lists this clonotype with a few counts. Its antigen is undetermined. Both iRepertoire HTBI primers and Arm-PCR of CDR3 regions were used to build the TCR beta libraries. In TCRdb, the multiplex PCR reads were re-called with MiXCR into one record per CDR3 protein. This table has a few hundred thousand distinct CDR3 sequences, 15% appearing once. Noted time point: newly diagnosed GD, antithyroid drugs for less than 3 months. Isolated PBMC RNA provided the starting material for the TCR library. The V gene's germline CDR1 is DFQATT and CDR2 SNEGSKA (reference sequence). The CDR3 is 16 residues long. V lost 5 bases, J lost 3 bases, and 14 bases stayed unmatched. Study-wide results and caveats: Authors noted too few samples as a limitation.

These sequences were also reported in another study, on T cells in Graves' hyperthyroidism and ophthalmopathy. From that study: Stable Graves' hyperthyroidism meant no ophthalmopathy progression within 18 months. It was uncontrolled infection, other autoimmune disease, pregnancy or lactation that excluded patients.

This rearrangement joins TRBV20-1 to TRBJ2-7; 9 positions match TRBD1. This specimen consisted of peripheral blood mononuclear cells (PBMCs), obtained at new diagnosis, from a patient treated with antithyroid drugs. This sequence was found in a woman aged 40-49 years with Graves disease. The CDR3 reads CSAAGTGMTPGYEQYF. Here the CDR3 DNA reads TGCAGTGCTGCCGGGACAGGGATGACTCCAGGCTACGAGCAGTACTTC.